The clone carrying this T cell receptor beta chain was picked up a small number of times. Its antigen is not identified. Researchers barred patients who had uncontrolled infection, other autoimmune disease, pregnancy or lactation. Fresh 10 ml peripheral blood yielded PBMCs. The CDR3 runs 14 residues. Germline trimming cut 4 bases from V and 5 bases from J; bases unmatched to any gene: 6. Germline V CDR1 and CDR2: SGHRS, YFSETQ. This entry comes from a study of T cells in Graves' hyperthyroidism and ophthalmopathy. RNA transcripts served as the template for amplifying TCR beta CDR3 regions. A set of HTBI primers served as the primers for a first-round RT-PCR of the TCR CDR3. MiXCR, run by TCRdb on the multiplex PCR reads, gives a single entry per CDR3 protein. The top ten clones hold approximately 31% of a sample with 700,000 to 950,000 distinct CDR3 sequences, 30% to 40% of them seen once. Study results and caveats: In blood, most of the thyroid clonotypes expanded above 0.001 were also present. Model predictions of ophthalmopathy came a median roughly 6.4 months before onset.

The sample was blood. The chain recombines TRBV5-1 with TRBJ2-5, with TRBD1 matching over 9 bases. This sequence originates from a woman between 40 and 50 years old with Graves' hyperthyroidism. The CDR3 protein is CASSPGQGDETQYF. DNA of the CDR3: TGCGCCAGCAGCCCGGGACAGGGTGACGAGACCCAGTACTTC.